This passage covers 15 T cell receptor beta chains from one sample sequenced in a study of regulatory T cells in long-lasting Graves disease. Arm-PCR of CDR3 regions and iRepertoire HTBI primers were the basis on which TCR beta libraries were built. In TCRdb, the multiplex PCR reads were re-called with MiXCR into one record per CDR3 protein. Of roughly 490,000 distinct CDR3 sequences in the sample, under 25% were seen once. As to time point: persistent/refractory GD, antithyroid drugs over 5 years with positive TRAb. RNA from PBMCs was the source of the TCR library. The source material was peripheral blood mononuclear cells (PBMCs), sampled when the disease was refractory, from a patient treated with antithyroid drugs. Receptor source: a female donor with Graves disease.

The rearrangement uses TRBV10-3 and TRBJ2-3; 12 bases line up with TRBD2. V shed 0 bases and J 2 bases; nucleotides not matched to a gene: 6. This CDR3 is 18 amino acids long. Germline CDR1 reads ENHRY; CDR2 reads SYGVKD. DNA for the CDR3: TGTGCCATCAGTGAGTCGGCTAGCGGGGGGGGAATCACAGATACGCAGTATTTT. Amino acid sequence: CAISESASGGGITDTQYF.

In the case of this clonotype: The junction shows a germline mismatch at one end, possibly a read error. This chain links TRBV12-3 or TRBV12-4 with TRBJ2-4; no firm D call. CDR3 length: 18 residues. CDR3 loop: CASSQPGSTELAKNIQYF. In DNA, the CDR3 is TGCGCCAGCAGCCAACCGGGCAGTACCGAGCTAGCCAAAAACATTCAGTACTTC.

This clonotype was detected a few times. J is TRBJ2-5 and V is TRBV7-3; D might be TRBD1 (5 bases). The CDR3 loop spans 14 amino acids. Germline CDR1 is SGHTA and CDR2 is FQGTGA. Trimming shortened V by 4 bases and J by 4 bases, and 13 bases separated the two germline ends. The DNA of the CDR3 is TGTGCCAGCAGCTCGCTAGGGGTAGGAGAGACCCAGTACTTC. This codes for CASSSLGVGETQYF.

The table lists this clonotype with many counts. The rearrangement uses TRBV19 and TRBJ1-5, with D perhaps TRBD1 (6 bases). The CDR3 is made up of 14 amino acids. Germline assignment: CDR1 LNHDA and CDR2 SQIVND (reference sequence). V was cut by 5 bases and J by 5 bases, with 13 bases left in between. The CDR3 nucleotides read TGTGCCAGTAGTTCCCAGACAGGCGATCAGCCCCAGCATTTT. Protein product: CASSSQTGDQPQHF.

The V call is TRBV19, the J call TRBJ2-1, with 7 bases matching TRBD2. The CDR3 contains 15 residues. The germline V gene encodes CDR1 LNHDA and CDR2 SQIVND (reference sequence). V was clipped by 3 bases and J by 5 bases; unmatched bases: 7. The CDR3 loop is CASSITGLVDNEQFF. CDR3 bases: TGTGCCAGTAGTATTACTGGACTAGTCGACAATGAGCAGTTCTTC.

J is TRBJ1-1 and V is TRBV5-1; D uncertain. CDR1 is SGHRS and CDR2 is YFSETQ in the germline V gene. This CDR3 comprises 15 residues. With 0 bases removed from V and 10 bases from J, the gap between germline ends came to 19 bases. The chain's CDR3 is CASSLGRETPGGAFF. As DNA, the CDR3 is TGCGCCAGCAGCTTGGGCCGGGAGACCCCGGGTGGAGCTTTCTTT.

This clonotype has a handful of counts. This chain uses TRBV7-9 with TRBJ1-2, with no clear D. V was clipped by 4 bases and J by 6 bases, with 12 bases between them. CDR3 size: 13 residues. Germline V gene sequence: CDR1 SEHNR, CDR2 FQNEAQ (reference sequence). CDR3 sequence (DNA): TGTGCCAGCAGCTACGACGTCGGCCATGGCTACACCTTC. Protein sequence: CASSYDVGHGYTF.

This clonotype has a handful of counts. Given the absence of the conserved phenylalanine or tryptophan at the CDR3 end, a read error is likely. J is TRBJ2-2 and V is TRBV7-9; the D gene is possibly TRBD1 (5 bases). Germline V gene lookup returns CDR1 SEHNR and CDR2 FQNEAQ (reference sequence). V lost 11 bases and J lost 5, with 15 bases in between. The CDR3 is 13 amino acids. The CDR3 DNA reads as TGTGCCTCGGGCAGGGAAGGGACCGGGGAGCTGTTTTCT. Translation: CASGREGTGELFS.

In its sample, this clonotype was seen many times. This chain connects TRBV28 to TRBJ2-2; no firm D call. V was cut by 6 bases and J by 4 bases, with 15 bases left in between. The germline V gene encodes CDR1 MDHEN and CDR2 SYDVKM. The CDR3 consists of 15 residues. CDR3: CASSSPPAVTGELFF. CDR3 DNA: TGTGCCAGCAGCTCCCCCCCGGCGGTCACCGGGGAGCTGTTTTTT.

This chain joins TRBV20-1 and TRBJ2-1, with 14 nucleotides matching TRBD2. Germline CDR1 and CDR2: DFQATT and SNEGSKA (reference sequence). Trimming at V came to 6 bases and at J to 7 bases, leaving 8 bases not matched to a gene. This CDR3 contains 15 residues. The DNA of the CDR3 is TGCAGTGCCCCGGGACTAGCGGGAGACGTAAATGAGCAGTTCTTC. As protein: CSAPGLAGDVNEQFF.

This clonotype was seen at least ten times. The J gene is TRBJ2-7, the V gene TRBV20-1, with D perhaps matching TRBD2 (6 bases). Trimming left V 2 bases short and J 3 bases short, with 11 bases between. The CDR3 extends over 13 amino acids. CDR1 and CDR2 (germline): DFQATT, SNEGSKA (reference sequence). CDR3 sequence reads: CSARRAGSYEQYF. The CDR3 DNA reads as TGCAGTGCTAGACGGGCGGGAAGCTACGAGCAGTACTTC.

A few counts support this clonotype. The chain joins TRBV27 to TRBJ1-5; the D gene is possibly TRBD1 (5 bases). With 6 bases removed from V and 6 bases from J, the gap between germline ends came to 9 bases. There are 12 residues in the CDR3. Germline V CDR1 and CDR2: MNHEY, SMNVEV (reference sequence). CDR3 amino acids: CASRRGGQPQHF. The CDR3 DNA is TGTGCCAGCAGGAGGGGCGGTCAGCCCCAGCATTTT.

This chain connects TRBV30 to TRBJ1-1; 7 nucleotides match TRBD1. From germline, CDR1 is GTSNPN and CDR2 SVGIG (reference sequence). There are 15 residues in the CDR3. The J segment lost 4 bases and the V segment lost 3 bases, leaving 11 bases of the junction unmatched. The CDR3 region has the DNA TGTGCCTGGAGCAGAGACACGACAGGGAGCACTGAAGCTTTCTTT. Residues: CAWSRDTTGSTEAFF.

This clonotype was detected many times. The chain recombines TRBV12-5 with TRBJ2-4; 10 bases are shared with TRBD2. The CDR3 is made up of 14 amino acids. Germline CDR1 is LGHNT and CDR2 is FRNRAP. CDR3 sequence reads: CASGLAVAKNIQYF. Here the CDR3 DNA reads TGTGCCAGCGGACTAGCGGTAGCCAAAAACATTCAGTACTTC.

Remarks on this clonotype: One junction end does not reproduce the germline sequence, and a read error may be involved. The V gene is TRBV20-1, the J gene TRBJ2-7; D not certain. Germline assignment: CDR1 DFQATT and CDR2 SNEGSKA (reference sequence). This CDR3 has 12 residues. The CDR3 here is CSASGTSYEQHF. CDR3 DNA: TGCAGTGCTAGCGGAACCTCCTACGAGCAGCACTTC.